The rows below give T cell receptor beta chains drawn from one sample of a study of blood T cell repertoires in COVID-19. Sequencing used immunoSEQ multiplex PCR; TCRdb keeps in-frame clones, though not all of them. The sample has tens of thousands of clones, 75% to 85% seen once. Sequencing used peripheral blood. The receptor source for this set is a man aged 55 to 70 with acute or convalescent COVID-19. The CDR3 runs from the conserved cysteine through the conserved F or W. Each record gives: clone size, D gene, V gene, J gene, CDR3 protein, CDR3 DNA. A D gene is named only where the DNA matches it firmly. The size of a clone is reported for some rows only, either as once, few or many, or as a class for expanded clones.

clone size: .
D gene: TRBD1
V gene: TRBV10-3
J gene: TRBJ2-2
CDR3 protein: CAIRDRANTGELFF
CDR3 DNA: TGTGCCATTAGGGACAGAGCGAACACCGGGGAGCTGTTTTTT

clone size: .
D gene: TRBD1
V gene: TRBV7-2
J gene: TRBJ2-1
CDR3 protein: CASSSRRPGQGANEQFF
CDR3 DNA: TGTGCCAGCAGCTCCCGGAGGCCTGGACAGGGTGCGAATGAGCAGTTCTTC

clone size: .
D gene: .
V gene: TRBV11-3
J gene: TRBJ2-1
CDR3 protein: CASSLASEGLHNEQFF
CDR3 DNA: TGTGCCAGCAGCTTAGCCTCGGAGGGTTTACACAATGAGCAGTTCTTC

clone size: .
D gene: .
V gene: TRBV9
J gene: TRBJ2-5
CDR3 protein: CASSPGGGVEETQYF
CDR3 DNA: TGTGCCAGCAGCCCTGGAGGGGGCGTTGAAGAGACCCAGTACTTC

clone size: .
D gene: .
V gene: TRBV2
J gene: TRBJ2-2
CDR3 protein: CASSDSRPARERDRNTGELFF
CDR3 DNA: TGTGCCAGCAGTGACTCTCGGCCGGCGCGCGAACGGGATCGGAACACCGGGGAGCTGTTTTTT

clone size: .
D gene: TRBD2
V gene: TRBV27
J gene: TRBJ2-5
CDR3 protein: CASSLISGGAQETQYF
CDR3 DNA: TGTGCCAGCAGTTTAATCAGCGGGGGGGCCCAAGAGACCCAGTACTTC

clone size: .
D gene: TRBD1
V gene: TRBV9
J gene: TRBJ2-5
CDR3 protein: CASSVQGARETQYF
CDR3 DNA: TGTGCCAGCAGCGTCCAGGGGGCGCGTGAGACCCAGTACTTC

clone size: .
D gene: .
V gene: TRBV9
J gene: TRBJ2-5
CDR3 protein: CASSVGAGREKTQYF
CDR3 DNA: TGTGCCAGCAGCGTAGGTGCGGGGCGTGAGAAGACCCAGTACTTC

clone size: .
D gene: .
V gene: TRBV5-1
J gene: TRBJ1-2
CDR3 protein: CASSQAGGSGYGYTF
CDR3 DNA: TGCGCCAGCAGCCAAGCTGGGGGCAGTGGCTATGGCTACACCTTC

clone size: once
D gene: TRBD1
V gene: TRBV18
J gene: TRBJ2-1
CDR3 protein: CASSIGTGDRQSSYNEQFF
CDR3 DNA: TGTGCCAGCTCAATAGGGACAGGGGACCGGCAAAGCTCCTACAATGAGCAGTTCTTC

clone size: .
D gene: .
V gene: TRBV18
J gene: TRBJ2-1
CDR3 protein: CASSPPNRVFGEQFF
CDR3 DNA: TGTGCCAGCTCACCACCGAACAGGGTATTCGGTGAGCAGTTCTTC

clone size: .
D gene: .
V gene: TRBV7-9
J gene: TRBJ2-5
CDR3 protein: CASSLVARGSTETQYF
CDR3 DNA: TGTGCCAGCAGCTTAGTCGCCAGGGGATCCACAGAGACCCAGTACTTC

clone size: .
D gene: .
V gene: TRBV7-2
J gene: TRBJ1-4
CDR3 protein: CASSLTVGSGGTNEKLFF
CDR3 DNA: TGTGCCAGCAGCTTAACTGTTGGGAGTGGGGGGACTAATGAAAAACTGTTTTTT

clone size: .
D gene: .
V gene: TRBV4-1
J gene: TRBJ2-1
CDR3 protein: CASSQGEKHPAQFF
CDR3 DNA: TGCGCCAGCAGCCAAGGAGAAAAGCATCCTGCGCAGTTCTTC

clone size: .
D gene: TRBD1
V gene: TRBV3-1/TRBV3-2
J gene: TRBJ1-3
CDR3 protein: CASSQMAGGNTIYF
CDR3 DNA: TGTGCCAGCAGCCAAATGGCAGGGGGGAACACCATATATTTT

clone size: .
D gene: TRBD1
V gene: TRBV2
J gene: TRBJ1-1
CDR3 protein: CASSERGQQAFF
CDR3 DNA: TGTGCCAGCAGTGAAAGGGGACAGCAAGCTTTCTTT

clone size: .
D gene: .
V gene: TRBV4-2
J gene: TRBJ2-5
CDR3 protein: CASSQGTKRDPQYF
CDR3 DNA: TGTGCCAGCAGCCAAGGGACTAAAAGAGACCCACAGTACTTC

clone size: .
D gene: .
V gene: TRBV28
J gene: TRBJ2-2
CDR3 protein: CASSRVFAGELFF
CDR3 DNA: TGTGCCAGCAGCCGCGTGTTCGCCGGGGAGCTGTTTTTT

clone size: .
D gene: .
V gene: TRBV7-2
J gene: TRBJ1-6
CDR3 protein: CASSLEPVGGLSPLHF
CDR3 DNA: TGTGCCAGCAGCTTAGAACCCGTTGGGGGCCTTAGTCCCCTCCACTTT

clone size: .
D gene: .
V gene: TRBV2
J gene: TRBJ2-3
CDR3 protein: CASNRGLHPADTQYF
CDR3 DNA: TGTGCCAGCAACAGGGGACTCCACCCCGCAGATACGCAGTATTTT

clone size: .
D gene: .
V gene: TRBV5-1
J gene: TRBJ2-6
CDR3 protein: CASSLQGSSGANVLTF
CDR3 DNA: TGCGCCAGCAGCCTCCAGGGGTCCTCTGGGGCCAACGTCCTGACTTTC

clone size: .
D gene: .
V gene: TRBV19
J gene: TRBJ2-5
CDR3 protein: CASREGGGRQETQYF
CDR3 DNA: TGTGCCAGTAGGGAGGGCGGGGGCCGCCAAGAGACCCAGTACTTC

clone size: once
D gene: TRBD1
V gene: TRBV19
J gene: TRBJ1-3
CDR3 protein: CASSSRTGGNTIYF
CDR3 DNA: TGTGCCAGTAGTTCCAGGACAGGAGGAAACACCATATATTTT

clone size: .
D gene: TRBD2
V gene: TRBV7-9
J gene: TRBJ2-3
CDR3 protein: CASSYASGAADTQYF
CDR3 DNA: TGTGCCAGCAGCTATGCTAGCGGGGCTGCAGATACGCAGTATTTT

clone size: .
D gene: .
V gene: TRBV15
J gene: TRBJ2-1
CDR3 protein: CATSRDSGEQFF
CDR3 DNA: TGTGCCACCAGCAGAGATAGCGGCGAGCAGTTCTTC

clone size: .
D gene: .
V gene: TRBV5-1
J gene: TRBJ1-1
CDR3 protein: CASSLADGNMNTEAFF
CDR3 DNA: TGCGCCAGCAGCTTGGCGGACGGGAATATGAACACTGAAGCTTTCTTT

clone size: .
D gene: .
V gene: TRBV15
J gene: TRBJ2-7
CDR3 protein: CATSREGGYEQYF
CDR3 DNA: TGTGCCACCAGCAGAGAGGGGGGCTACGAGCAGTACTTC

clone size: .
D gene: .
V gene: TRBV28
J gene: TRBJ2-5
CDR3 protein: CASRGVETQYF
CDR3 DNA: TGTGCCAGCAGAGGGGTGGAGACCCAGTACTTC

clone size: .
D gene: .
V gene: TRBV19
J gene: TRBJ1-5
CDR3 protein: CASSTTRGNQPQHF
CDR3 DNA: TGTGCCAGTAGTACCACGCGAGGAAATCAGCCCCAGCATTTT

clone size: .
D gene: TRBD2
V gene: TRBV28
J gene: TRBJ2-3
CDR3 protein: CASSPSLPAGGTDTQYF
CDR3 DNA: TGTGCCAGCAGCCCTTCACTCCCGGCGGGGGGCACAGATACGCAGTATTTT

clone size: .
D gene: .
V gene: TRBV5-6
J gene: TRBJ1-6
CDR3 protein: CASSLSSYREKLHF
CDR3 DNA: TGTGCCAGCAGCTTGTCGAGTTACAGGGAGAAACTCCACTTT

clone size: .
D gene: .
V gene: TRBV5-1
J gene: TRBJ2-3
CDR3 protein: CASSRSVGDTQYF
CDR3 DNA: TGCGCCAGCAGCCGCTCGGTCGGGGATACGCAGTATTTT

clone size: .
D gene: TRBD2
V gene: TRBV11-2
J gene: TRBJ2-1
CDR3 protein: CASSLGVPSGAYNEQFF
CDR3 DNA: TGTGCCAGCAGCTTAGGGGTCCCTAGCGGGGCATACAATGAGCAGTTCTTC

clone size: .
D gene: .
V gene: TRBV7-9
J gene: TRBJ2-1
CDR3 protein: CASSLLKNEQFF
CDR3 DNA: TGTGCCAGCAGCCTATTGAAGAATGAGCAGTTCTTC

clone size: .
D gene: .
V gene: TRBV28
J gene: TRBJ2-2
CDR3 protein: CASKGGGRSGELFF
CDR3 DNA: TGTGCCAGCAAAGGGGGGGGCCGGTCCGGGGAGCTGTTTTTT

clone size: .
D gene: TRBD1
V gene: TRBV7-8
J gene: TRBJ1-5
CDR3 protein: CASSSQTGVTQPQHF
CDR3 DNA: TGTGCCAGCAGCTCCCAGACAGGGGTAACTCAGCCCCAGCATTTT

clone size: .
D gene: .
V gene: TRBV6-2/TRBV6-3
J gene: TRBJ1-5
CDR3 protein: CASSYAGANQPQHF
CDR3 DNA: TGTGCCAGCAGTTACGCAGGGGCCAATCAGCCCCAGCATTTT

clone size: .
D gene: .
V gene: TRBV2
J gene: TRBJ2-6
CDR3 protein: CASSKTGPSGANVLTF
CDR3 DNA: TGTGCCAGCAGTAAAACAGGGCCCTCTGGGGCCAACGTCCTGACTTTC

clone size: .
D gene: .
V gene: TRBV6-6
J gene: TRBJ1-3
CDR3 protein: CASSSWTAGNTIYF
CDR3 DNA: TGTGCCAGCAGCTCCTGGACAGCCGGAAACACCATATATTTT

clone size: .
D gene: .
V gene: TRBV2
J gene: TRBJ2-2
CDR3 protein: CASSEVGRGTGELFF
CDR3 DNA: TGTGCCAGCAGTGAAGTGGGCCGAGGGACCGGGGAGCTGTTTTTT

clone size: .
D gene: TRBD1
V gene: TRBV9
J gene: TRBJ2-5
CDR3 protein: CASTLSGTGAHQETQYF
CDR3 DNA: TGTGCCAGCACCTTATCTGGGACAGGGGCCCACCAAGAGACCCAGTACTTC

clone size: .
D gene: .
V gene: TRBV12-3/TRBV12-4
J gene: TRBJ2-7
CDR3 protein: CASSFGQNEQYF
CDR3 DNA: TGTGCCAGCAGTTTCGGACAAAACGAGCAGTACTTC